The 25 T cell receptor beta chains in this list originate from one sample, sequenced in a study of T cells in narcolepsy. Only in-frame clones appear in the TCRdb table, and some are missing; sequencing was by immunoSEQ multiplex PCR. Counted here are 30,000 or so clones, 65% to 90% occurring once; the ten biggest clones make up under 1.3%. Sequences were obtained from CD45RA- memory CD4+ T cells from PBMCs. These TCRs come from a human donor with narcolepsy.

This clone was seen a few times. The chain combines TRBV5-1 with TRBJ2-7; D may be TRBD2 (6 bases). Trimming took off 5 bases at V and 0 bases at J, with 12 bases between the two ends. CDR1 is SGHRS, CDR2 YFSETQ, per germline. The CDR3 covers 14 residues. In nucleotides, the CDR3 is TGCGCCAGCAGTCCGGGAGAACTCTCCTACGAGCAGTACTTC. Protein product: CASSPGELSYEQYF.

Written as DNA, the CDR3 is TGTGCCAGCAGTAACAGGGGGCGCGAGCAGTACTTC. It encodes CASSNRGREQYF. The chain employs TRBV2 and TRBJ2-7, with 9 bases that match TRBD1. There are 12 residues in the CDR3. Germline assignment: CDR1 SNHLY and CDR2 FYNNEI. V lost 5 bases and J lost 6; bases outside the gene matches: 2.

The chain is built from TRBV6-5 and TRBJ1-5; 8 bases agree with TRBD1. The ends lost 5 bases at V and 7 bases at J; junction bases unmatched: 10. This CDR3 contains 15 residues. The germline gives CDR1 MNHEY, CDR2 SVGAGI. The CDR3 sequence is CASSGTQGVWQPQHF. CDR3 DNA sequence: TGTGCCAGCAGTGGGACACAGGGGGTGTGGCAGCCCCAGCATTTT.

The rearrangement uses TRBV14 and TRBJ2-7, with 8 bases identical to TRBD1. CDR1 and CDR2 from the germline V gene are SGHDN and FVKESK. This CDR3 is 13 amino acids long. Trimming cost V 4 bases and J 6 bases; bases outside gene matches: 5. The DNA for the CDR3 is TGTGCCAGCAGCCTCTGGACAGGGAGCGAGCAGTACTTC. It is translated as CASSLWTGSEQYF.

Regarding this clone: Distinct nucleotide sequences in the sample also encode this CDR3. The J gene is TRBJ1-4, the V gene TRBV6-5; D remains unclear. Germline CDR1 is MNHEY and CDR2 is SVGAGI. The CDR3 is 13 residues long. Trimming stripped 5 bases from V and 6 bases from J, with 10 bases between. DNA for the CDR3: TGTGCCAGCAGTGTCGGGCAGGATGAAAAACTGTTTTTT. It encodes CASSVGQDEKLFF.

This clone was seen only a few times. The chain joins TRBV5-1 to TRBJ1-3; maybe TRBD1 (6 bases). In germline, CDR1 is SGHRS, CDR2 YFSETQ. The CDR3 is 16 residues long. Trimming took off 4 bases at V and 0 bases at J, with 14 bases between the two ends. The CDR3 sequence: CASSREQGPSGNTIYF. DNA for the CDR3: TGCGCCAGCAGCCGTGAACAGGGACCCTCTGGAAACACCATATATTTT.

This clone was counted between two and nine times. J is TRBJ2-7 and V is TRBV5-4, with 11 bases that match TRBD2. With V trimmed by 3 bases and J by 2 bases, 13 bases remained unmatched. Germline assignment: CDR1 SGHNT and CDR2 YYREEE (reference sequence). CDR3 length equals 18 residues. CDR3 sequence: CASSSGTSGFGRAYEQYF. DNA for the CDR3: TGTGCCAGCAGCTCGGGGACTAGCGGCTTCGGGAGGGCCTACGAGCAGTACTTC.

The CDR3 protein is CASNPLGHSTNEKLFF. CDR3 in DNA: TGTGCCAGCAACCCATTAGGACATTCAACTAATGAAAAACTGTTTTTT. The rearrangement links TRBV28 to TRBJ1-4, with TRBD1 as a possible D gene (5 bases). The CDR3 extends over 16 amino acids. CDR1 and CDR2 from the germline V gene are MDHEN and SYDVKM. Trimming removed 7 bases from V and 0 bases from J, with 15 bases in between.

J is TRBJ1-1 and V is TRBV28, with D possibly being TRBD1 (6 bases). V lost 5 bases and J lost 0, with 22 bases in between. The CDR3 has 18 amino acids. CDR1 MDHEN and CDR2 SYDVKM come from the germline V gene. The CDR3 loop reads CASSPPKAGAVLNTEAFF. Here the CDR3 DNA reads TGTGCCAGCAGTCCCCCTAAAGCAGGGGCCGTTTTGAACACTGAAGCTTTCTTT.

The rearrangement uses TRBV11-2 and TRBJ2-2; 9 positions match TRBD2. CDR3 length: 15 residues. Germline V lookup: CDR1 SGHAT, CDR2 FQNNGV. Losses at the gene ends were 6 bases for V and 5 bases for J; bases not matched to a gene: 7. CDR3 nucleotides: TGTGCCAGCAGAATTAGCGGGGGTAGTACCGGGGAGCTGTTTTTT. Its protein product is CASRISGGSTGELFF.

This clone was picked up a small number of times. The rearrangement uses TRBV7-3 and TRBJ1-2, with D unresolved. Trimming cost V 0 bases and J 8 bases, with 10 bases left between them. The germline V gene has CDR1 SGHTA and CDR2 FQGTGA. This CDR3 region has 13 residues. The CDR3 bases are TGTGCCAGCAGCTTAACGGTCTCAGAAGGCTACACCTTC. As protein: CASSLTVSEGYTF.

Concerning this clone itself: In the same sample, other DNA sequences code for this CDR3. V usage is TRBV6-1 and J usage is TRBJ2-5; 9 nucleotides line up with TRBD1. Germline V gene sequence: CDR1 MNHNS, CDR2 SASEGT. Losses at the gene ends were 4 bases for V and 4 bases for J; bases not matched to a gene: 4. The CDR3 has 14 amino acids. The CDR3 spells CASSAMTGGETQYF. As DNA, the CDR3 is TGTGCCAGCAGTGCCATGACAGGGGGAGAGACCCAGTACTTC.

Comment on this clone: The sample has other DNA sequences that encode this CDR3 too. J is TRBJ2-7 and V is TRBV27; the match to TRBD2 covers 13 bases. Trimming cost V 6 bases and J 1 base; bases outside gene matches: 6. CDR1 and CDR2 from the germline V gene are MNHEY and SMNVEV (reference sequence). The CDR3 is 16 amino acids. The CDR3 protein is CASSGLAGVGSYEQYF. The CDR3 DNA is TGTGCCAGCAGCGGACTAGCGGGGGTGGGATCCTACGAGCAGTACTTC.

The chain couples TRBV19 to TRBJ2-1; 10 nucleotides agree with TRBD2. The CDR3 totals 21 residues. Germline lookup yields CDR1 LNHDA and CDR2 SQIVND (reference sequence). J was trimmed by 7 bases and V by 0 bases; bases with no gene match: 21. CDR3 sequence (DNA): TGTGCCAGTAGTATAGATCAATGGCTAGCGGGGGCGGTAGGTACTTGGAATGAGCAGTTCTTC. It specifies CASSIDQWLAGAVGTWNEQFF.

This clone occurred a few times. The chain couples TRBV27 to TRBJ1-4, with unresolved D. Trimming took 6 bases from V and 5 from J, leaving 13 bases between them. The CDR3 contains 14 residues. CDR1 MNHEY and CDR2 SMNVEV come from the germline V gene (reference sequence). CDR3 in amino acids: CASSLGPRNEKLFF. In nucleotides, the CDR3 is TGTGCCAGCAGCCTAGGACCGAGGAATGAAAAACTGTTTTTT.

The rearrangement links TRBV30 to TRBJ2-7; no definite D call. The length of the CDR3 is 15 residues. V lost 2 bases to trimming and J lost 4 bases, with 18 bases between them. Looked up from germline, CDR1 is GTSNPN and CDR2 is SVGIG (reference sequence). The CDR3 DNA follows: TGTGCCTGGAGTTATATTTCGACGAGAGCTTACGAGCAGTACTTC. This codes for CAWSYISTRAYEQYF.

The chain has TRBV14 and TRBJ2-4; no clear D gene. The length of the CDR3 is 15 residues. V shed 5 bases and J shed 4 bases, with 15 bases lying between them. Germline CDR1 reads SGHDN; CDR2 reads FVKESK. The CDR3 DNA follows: TGTGCCAGCAGCGCACAAGTGGGTGGAAAAAACATTCAGTACTTC. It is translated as CASSAQVGGKNIQYF.

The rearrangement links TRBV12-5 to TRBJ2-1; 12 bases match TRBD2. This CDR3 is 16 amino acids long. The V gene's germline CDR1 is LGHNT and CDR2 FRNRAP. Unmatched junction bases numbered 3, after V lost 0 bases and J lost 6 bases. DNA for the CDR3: TGTGCTAGTGGTTTGGTATCTAGCGGGGGGGTCAATGAGCAGTTCTTC. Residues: CASGLVSSGGVNEQFF.

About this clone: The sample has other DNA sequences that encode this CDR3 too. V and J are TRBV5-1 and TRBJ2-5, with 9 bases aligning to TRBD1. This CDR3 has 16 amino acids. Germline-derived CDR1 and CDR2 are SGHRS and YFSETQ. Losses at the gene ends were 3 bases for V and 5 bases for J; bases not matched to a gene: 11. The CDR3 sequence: CASSWEVTGGWETQYF. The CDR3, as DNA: TGCGCCAGCAGCTGGGAGGTGACAGGGGGGTGGGAGACCCAGTACTTC.

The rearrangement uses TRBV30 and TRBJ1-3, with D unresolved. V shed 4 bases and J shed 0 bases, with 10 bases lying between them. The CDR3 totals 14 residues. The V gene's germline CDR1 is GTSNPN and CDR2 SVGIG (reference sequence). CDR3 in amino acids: CAWTLANSGNTIYF. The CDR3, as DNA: TGTGCCTGGACGCTCGCTAACTCTGGAAACACCATATATTTT.

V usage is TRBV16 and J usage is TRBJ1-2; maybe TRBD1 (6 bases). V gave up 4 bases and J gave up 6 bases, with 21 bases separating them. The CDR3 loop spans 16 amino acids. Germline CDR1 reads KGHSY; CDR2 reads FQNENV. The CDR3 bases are TGTGCCAGCAGCCTTTCCCCCGGGACAAATAGCCATGGCTACACCTTC. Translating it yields CASSLSPGTNSHGYTF.

In nucleotides, the CDR3 is TGTGCCAGCAGCTTTAGTCGCAATACTGAAGCTTTCTTT. Translating it yields CASSFSRNTEAFF. The rearrangement joins TRBV11-3 to TRBJ1-1, with D unresolved. CDR1 and CDR2 from the germline V gene are SGHNT and YENEEA. V dropped 3 bases and J dropped 5 bases, with 10 bases sitting between them. The CDR3 sequence is 13 residues long.

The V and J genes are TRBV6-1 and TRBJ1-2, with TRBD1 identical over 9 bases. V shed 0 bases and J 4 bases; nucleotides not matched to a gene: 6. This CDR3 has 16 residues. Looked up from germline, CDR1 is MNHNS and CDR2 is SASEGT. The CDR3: CASSEAGTGSIYGYTF. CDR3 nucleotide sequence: TGTGCCAGCAGTGAAGCCGGGACAGGGTCTATCTATGGCTACACCTTC.

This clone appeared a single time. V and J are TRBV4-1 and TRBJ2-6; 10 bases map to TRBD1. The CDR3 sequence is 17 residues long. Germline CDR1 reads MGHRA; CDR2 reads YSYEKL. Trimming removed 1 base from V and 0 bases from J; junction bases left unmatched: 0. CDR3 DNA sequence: TGCGCCAGCAGCCAAGGGACAGGGGGCTCTGGGGCCAACGTCCTGACTTTC. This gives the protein CASSQGTGGSGANVLTF.

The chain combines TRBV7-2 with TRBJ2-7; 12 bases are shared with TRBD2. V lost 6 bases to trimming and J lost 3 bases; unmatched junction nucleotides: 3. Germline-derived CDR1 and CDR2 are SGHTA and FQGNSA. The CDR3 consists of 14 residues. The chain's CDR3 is CASRQTSGSYEQYF. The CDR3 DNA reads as TGTGCCAGCAGGCAGACTAGCGGGAGCTACGAGCAGTACTTC.